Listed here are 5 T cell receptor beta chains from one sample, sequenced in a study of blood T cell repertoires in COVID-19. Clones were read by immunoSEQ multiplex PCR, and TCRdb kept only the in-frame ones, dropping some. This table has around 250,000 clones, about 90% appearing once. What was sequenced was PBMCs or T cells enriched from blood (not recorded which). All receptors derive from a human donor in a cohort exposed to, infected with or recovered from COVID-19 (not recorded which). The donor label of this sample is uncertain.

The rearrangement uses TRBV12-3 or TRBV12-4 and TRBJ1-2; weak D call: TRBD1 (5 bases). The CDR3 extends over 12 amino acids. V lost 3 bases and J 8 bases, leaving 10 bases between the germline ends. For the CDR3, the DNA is TGTGCCAGCAGTTTGGGGGGTAGGGGCTACACCTTC. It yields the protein CASSLGGRGYTF.

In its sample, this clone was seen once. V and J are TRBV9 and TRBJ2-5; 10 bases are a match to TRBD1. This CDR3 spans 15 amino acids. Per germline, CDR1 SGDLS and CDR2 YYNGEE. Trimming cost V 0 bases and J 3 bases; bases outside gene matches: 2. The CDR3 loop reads CASSVEGTGEETQYF. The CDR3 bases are TGTGCCAGCAGCGTAGAGGGGACAGGGGAAGAGACCCAGTACTTC.

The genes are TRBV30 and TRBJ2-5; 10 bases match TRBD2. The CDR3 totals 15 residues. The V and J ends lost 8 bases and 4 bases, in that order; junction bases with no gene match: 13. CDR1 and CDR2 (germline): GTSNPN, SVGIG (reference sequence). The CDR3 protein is CARGQRASGGETQYF. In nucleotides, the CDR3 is TGTGCCCGCGGGCAGAGGGCTAGCGGGGGAGAGACCCAGTACTTC.

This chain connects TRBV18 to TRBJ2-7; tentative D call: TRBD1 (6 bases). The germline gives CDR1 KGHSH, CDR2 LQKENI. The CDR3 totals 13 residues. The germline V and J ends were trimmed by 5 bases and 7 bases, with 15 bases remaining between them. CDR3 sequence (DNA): TGTGCCAGCTCAGGTCTCGCAAGGGGGGAGCAGTACTTC. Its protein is CASSGLARGEQYF.

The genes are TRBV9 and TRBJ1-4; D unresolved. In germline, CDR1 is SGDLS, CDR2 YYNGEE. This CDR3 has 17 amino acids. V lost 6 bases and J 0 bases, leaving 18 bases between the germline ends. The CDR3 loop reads CASKVEGDRATNEKLFF. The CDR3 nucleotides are TGTGCCAGCAAGGTGGAGGGTGATCGGGCAACTAATGAAAAACTGTTTTTT.